This T cell receptor beta chain derives from a study of T cell changes during pregnancy in multiple sclerosis. Germline CDR1 is MNHEY and CDR2 is SMNVEV (reference sequence). With 5 bases clipped from V and 5 bases from J, the junction kept 8 bases outside the gene matches. The length of the CDR3 is 14 residues. The table came from immunoSEQ multiplex PCR; TCRdb's copy has only in-frame clones and leaves some out. The repertoire holds approximately 63,000 clones, 91% seen once, with about 2.2% in the top ten. This clone has only one observation. V gene TRBV27 combines with J gene TRBJ2-7, with 8 positions matching TRBD2. The source of this sequence is a female donor in good health, enrolled as a control in a pregnancy study. Sequencing used peripheral blood, obtained in the third trimester of pregnancy. CDR3 DNA: TGTGCCAGCAGTGCCTCGGGACTAGGGGACGAGCAGTACTTC. Translation gives CASSASGLGDEQYF.